The entry below describes one T cell receptor beta chain. Its antigen is unknown. V was pared by 0 bases and J by 8 bases, with 17 bases between. From germline, CDR1 is SGHKS and CDR2 YYEKEE (reference sequence). The CDR3 has 15 amino acids. These data are taken from a study of OX40 agonist ivuxolimab in advanced cancers. Study outcomes and limitations: Also present in some nonresponders was a low level of normalized T-cell clonal expansion. What antigens the expanded peripheral T cells recognized was never established.

Produced via immunoSEQ multiplex PCR; TCRdb's table is partial and in-frame only. Altogether some 50,000 clones are present, approximately 75% being singletons, with the ten largest covering about 0.69%. Sample: CD4+ or CD8+ T cells sorted from blood, taken in a trial of the OX40 agonist ivuxolimab. The chain recombines TRBV5-5 with TRBJ1-1; D not resolved. This TCR came from an adult with an advanced solid tumor such as melanoma, head and neck, liver or kidney cancer. As DNA, the CDR3 is TGTGCCAGCAGCTTGGACCCAGGAGCCGCCACGGAAGCTTTCTTT. Residues: CASSLDPGAATEAFF.